The 19 T cell receptor beta chains in this list originate from one sample, sequenced in a study of T cells in Graves' hyperthyroidism and ophthalmopathy. RNA transcripts yielded amplified TCR beta CDR3 regions. HTBI primers drove first-round RT-PCR of the TCR CDR3. TCRdb called the multiplex PCR reads again in MiXCR, with one record for every CDR3 protein. The sample consists of hundreds of thousands of distinct CDR3 sequences, roughly 20% of them appearing once. The specimen was blood. The origin of the receptors is a young man with Graves' ophthalmopathy.

This clonotype was seen at least ten times. Written as DNA, the CDR3 is TGTGCCAGCAGTCCGGCTGGGACGAACACCGGGGAGCTGTTTTTT. Encoded protein: CASSPAGTNTGELFF. The chain links TRBV28 to TRBJ2-2; D call uncertain. The CDR3 is made up of 15 amino acids. Trimming removed 5 bases at V and 0 bases at J, with 10 bases between. The V gene's germline CDR1 is MDHEN and CDR2 SYDVKM.

This chain joins TRBV5-6 and TRBJ1-3; D is ambiguous. This CDR3 spans 12 amino acids. Germline CDR1 and CDR2: SGHDT and YYEEEE. Deletions cut 4 bases from V and 4 bases from J, with 6 bases between. The CDR3 DNA is TGTGCCAGCAGCACACAAGGAAACACCATATATTTT. Amino acid sequence: CASSTQGNTIYF.

The J gene is TRBJ1-3, the V gene TRBV7-9, with TRBD1 matching over 7 bases. The J segment lost 2 bases and the V segment lost 5 bases, leaving 9 bases of the junction unmatched. Germline CDR1 and CDR2: SEHNR and FQNEAQ (reference sequence). This CDR3 has 16 residues. CDR3 residues: CASSAEQGLPGNTIYF. The CDR3 DNA is TGTGCCAGCAGCGCTGAACAGGGGCTGCCTGGAAACACCATATATTTT.

The table lists this clonotype with many counts. V gene TRBV28 combines with J gene TRBJ1-2; 8 bases map to TRBD1. The ends lost 2 bases at V and 5 bases at J; junction bases unmatched: 10. Germline CDR1 MDHEN, CDR2 SYDVKM. The CDR3 contains 16 residues. As DNA, the CDR3 is TGTGCCAGCAGTTTACCTCAGGGGGCACCCGGGTATGGCTACACCTTC. It yields the protein CASSLPQGAPGYGYTF.

This clonotype showed up many times. The chain couples TRBV3-1 to TRBJ1-1, with D unresolved. With 0 bases removed from V and 4 bases from J, the gap between germline ends came to 6 bases. Germline V gene data show CDR1 as LGHDT and CDR2 as YNNKEL (reference sequence). CDR3 length: 13 residues. The CDR3 here is CASSQDWGTEAFF. The CDR3 coding sequence is TGTGCCAGCAGCCAAGATTGGGGCACTGAAGCTTTCTTT.

With respect to this clonotype: The conserved phenylalanine or tryptophan is not found at the CDR3 terminus, so this likely reflects a read error. The rearrangement joins TRBV7-9 to TRBJ1-5; D gene ambiguous. V dropped 1 base and J dropped 1 base, with 5 bases sitting between them. The CDR3 is 14 amino acids. Germline CDR1 is SEHNR and CDR2 is FQNEAQ (reference sequence). The CDR3: CASSLEGSNQPQHL. CDR3 nucleotides: TGTGCCAGCAGCTTAGAAGGGAGCAATCAGCCCCAGCATCTT.

This clonotype showed up many times. This chain joins TRBV28 and TRBJ1-2; D perhaps matches TRBD1 (6 bases). The germline V gene encodes CDR1 MDHEN and CDR2 SYDVKM. CDR3 size: 15 residues. Deletions cut 2 bases from V and 5 bases from J, with 15 bases between. CDR3 in amino acids: CASSLDTGAGYGYTF. DNA for the CDR3: TGTGCCAGCAGTTTAGATACGGGGGCGGGGTATGGCTACACCTTC.

V usage is TRBV9 and J usage is TRBJ2-6; D call uncertain. In germline, CDR1 is SGDLS, CDR2 YYNGEE. V dropped 3 bases and J dropped 0 bases, with 22 bases sitting between them. This CDR3 region has 20 residues. The CDR3 DNA follows: TGTGCCAGCAGCGATGCGACCAAGACGAACCCAAACTCTGGGGCCAACGTCCTGACTTTC. This encodes CASSDATKTNPNSGANVLTF.

The genes are TRBV7-9 and TRBJ2-7; D unresolved. The V end was cut by 6 bases, the J end by 3 bases, with 12 bases between. CDR1 and CDR2 from the germline V gene are SEHNR and FQNEAQ (reference sequence). This CDR3 has 13 residues. CDR3 bases: TGTGCCAGCAGTGCTGAGGCCGACTACGAGCAGTACTTC. This codes for CASSAEADYEQYF.

The sample holds many counts of this clonotype. The J gene is TRBJ2-1, the V gene TRBV12-3 or TRBV12-4; 14 bases are shared with TRBD2. V trimming: 5 bases; J trimming: 6 bases; junction bases outside the gene matches: 6. The CDR3 spans 16 residues. CDR3 in amino acids: CASSPTGLAGVNEQFF. The DNA for the CDR3 is TGTGCCAGCAGTCCTACGGGACTAGCGGGGGTCAATGAGCAGTTCTTC.

This clonotype has at least ten counts. The V and J genes are TRBV18 and TRBJ1-5, with D uncertain. CDR1 KGHSH and CDR2 LQKENI come from the germline V gene. The CDR3 is made up of 13 amino acids. V shed 4 bases and J shed 3 bases, with 7 bases lying between them. CDR3 amino acids: CASSREFNQPQHF. The CDR3, as DNA: TGTGCCAGCTCACGAGAGTTCAATCAGCCCCAGCATTTT.

This clonotype turned up a few times. The chain employs TRBV2 and TRBJ1-5, with D possibly matching TRBD1 (5 bases). The germline V gene has CDR1 SNHLY and CDR2 FYNNEI. The CDR3 has 14 residues. V lost 8 bases to trimming and J lost 6 bases, with 17 bases between them. CDR3 coding DNA: TGTGCCAGCGGATGGACAAGGGCGGGTCAGCCCCAGCATTTT. This codes for CASGWTRAGQPQHF.

The V call is TRBV4-1, the J call TRBJ2-1; 12 nucleotides align to TRBD2. This CDR3 is built from 15 residues. The germline V gene has CDR1 MGHRA and CDR2 YSYEKL. V dropped 7 bases and J dropped 8; count of bases not matched to a gene: 9. The CDR3 DNA sequence: TGCGCCAGCAAAATGACTAGCGGGAGTTCCGATGAGCAGTTCTTC. It yields the protein CASKMTSGSSDEQFF.

This clonotype showed up just a few times. The chain is built from TRBV6-5 and TRBJ1-3, with D maybe TRBD1 (6 bases). The CDR3 spans 16 residues. The germline V and J ends were trimmed by 6 bases and 1 base, with 16 bases remaining between them. The germline V gene has CDR1 MNHEY and CDR2 SVGAGI. DNA of the CDR3: TGTGCCAGCAGCCGGGACATAGCTTTTTCTGGAAACACCATATATTTT. Its translation is CASSRDIAFSGNTIYF.

Regarding this clonotype: Because the CDR3 is missing its conserved closing phenylalanine or tryptophan, this is likely a read error. The V gene is TRBV11-2, the J gene TRBJ2-1, with 9 positions matching TRBD1. The CDR3 is made up of 15 amino acids. Germline CDR1 and CDR2: SGHAT and FQNNGV. Germline trimming cut 3 bases from V and 5 bases from J; bases unmatched to any gene: 5. CDR3: CASSFSGTGNNEQFY. The CDR3 DNA reads as TGTGCCAGCAGCTTCAGCGGGACAGGGAACAATGAGCAGTTCTAC.

V usage is TRBV12-5 and J usage is TRBJ2-7; 9 bases are shared with TRBD1. Germline assignment: CDR1 LGHNT and CDR2 FRNRAP. The trim removed 0 bases at V and 6 bases at J, leaving 12 bases unmatched. The CDR3 runs to 17 residues. CDR3 sequence reads: CASGLVGTGLKRSEQYF. The CDR3 DNA reads TGTGCTAGTGGTTTGGTGGGGACAGGGCTAAAAAGGAGCGAGCAGTACTTC.

This clonotype has ten or more counts. The chain has TRBV18 and TRBJ1-1, with D uncertain. The V end lost 3 bases, the J end lost 7 bases, and 9 bases lay between the germline ends. The CDR3 runs to 12 residues. Per the germline V gene, CDR1 is KGHSH and CDR2 is LQKENI. The CDR3 bases are TGTGCCAGCTCACCTACTCAGCGTGAAGCTTTCTTT. This gives the protein CASSPTQREAFF.

Only a few counts were recorded for this clonotype. The chain has TRBV6-2 or TRBV6-3 and TRBJ2-5; 13 nucleotides agree with TRBD2. The V segment lost 7 bases and the J segment 0 bases; nucleotides outside the gene matches: 8. CDR1 and CDR2 from the germline V gene are MNHEY and SVGEGT. The CDR3 consists of 17 residues. In DNA, the CDR3 is TGTGCCAGCAAAAGACCGGGACTAGCGGGATACCAAGAGACCCAGTACTTC. Translation: CASKRPGLAGYQETQYF.

The V call is TRBV6-1, the J call TRBJ1-2, with D unresolved. Between the trimmed V and J ends, which lost 6 bases and 4 bases, there was a span of 18 bases. Germline V CDR1 and CDR2: MNHNS, SASEGT. The CDR3 runs 15 residues. CDR3 amino acids: CASRPLERPSYGYTF. CDR3 sequence (DNA): TGTGCCAGCAGACCATTAGAGAGGCCTTCCTATGGCTACACCTTC.